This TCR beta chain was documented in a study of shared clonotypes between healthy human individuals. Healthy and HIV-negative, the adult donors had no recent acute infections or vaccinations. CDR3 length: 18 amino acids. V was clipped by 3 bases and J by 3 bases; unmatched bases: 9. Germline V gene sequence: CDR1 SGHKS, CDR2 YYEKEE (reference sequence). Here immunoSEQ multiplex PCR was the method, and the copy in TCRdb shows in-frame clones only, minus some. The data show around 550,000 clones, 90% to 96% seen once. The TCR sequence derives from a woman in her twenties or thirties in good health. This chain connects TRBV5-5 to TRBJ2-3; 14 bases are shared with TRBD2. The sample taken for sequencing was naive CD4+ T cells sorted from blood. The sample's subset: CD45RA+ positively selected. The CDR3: CASSSTGTSGSGTDTQYF. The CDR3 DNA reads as TGTGCCAGCAGCTCGACCGGGACTAGCGGGAGCGGGACAGATACGCAGTATTTT. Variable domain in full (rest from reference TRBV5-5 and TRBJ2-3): DAGVTQSPTHLIKTRGQQVTLRCSPISGHKSVSWYQQVLGQGPQFIFQYYEKEERGRGNFPDRFSARQFPNYSSELNVNALLLGDSALYLCASSSTGTSGSGTDTQYFGPGTRLTVL.